These T cell receptor beta chains were read from a single sample in a study of T-cell reconstitution after alpha-beta-depleted transplantation in children. Each CDR3 protein is one row after TCRdb ran MiXCR on the PCR reads. The sample carries about 240,000 distinct CDR3 sequences, approximately 12% recorded once. The sequencing here drew on PBMCs from the stem cell graft donor, taken from the stem cell graft. The receptors derive from a human donor who donated a stem cell graft to a child with acute lymphoblastic leukemia. Both conserved end residues are part of each CDR3. D genes are given only for firm matches. Rows give clone size only sometimes, using once, few, many, or a class for an expanded clone.

v_gene,abundance,j_gene,len,d_gene,CDR3nt,CDR3aa
TRBV5-1,many,TRBJ2-1,13,NA,TGCGCCAGCAGCTTGGTCGGGAGTTTCGGGCAGTTCTTC,CASSLVGSFGQFF
TRBV2,few,TRBJ1-1,15,NA,TGTGCCAGCAGTCCCAATGAGGGCTTTAGCACTGAAGCTTTCTTT,CASSPNEGFSTEAFF
TRBV20-1,many,TRBJ2-3,12,NA,TGCAGTGCTAGGCCCGTCACAGATACGCAGTATTTT,CSARPVTDTQYF
TRBV12-5,many,TRBJ1-5,19,NA,TGTGCTAGTGGTTTGGTCCCGGACGGTTCCTCGGTTAGCAATCAGCCCCAGCATTTT,CASGLVPDGSSVSNQPQHF
TRBV12-3/TRBV12-4,many,TRBJ2-5,15,TRBD1,TGTGCCAGCAGTTTCCGGGACAGGGGACAAGAGACCCAGTACTTC,CASSFRDRGQETQYF
TRBV28,many,TRBJ2-5,18,NA,TGTGCCAGCAGTTTATTTAAGATTCGGACTGTAACTCTAGAGACCCAGTACTTC,CASSLFKIRTVTLETQYF
TRBV5-1,few,TRBJ1-1,16,NA,TGCGCCAGCAGCTACCTCCCTAATTGGGGTAACACTGAAGCTTTCTTT,CASSYLPNWGNTEAFF
TRBV28,many,TRBJ2-6,17,NA,TGTGCCAGCCTCCCCGGACAGCGCAACTCTGGGGCCAACGTCCTGACTTTC,CASLPGQRNSGANVLTF
TRBV5-1,many,TRBJ2-7,13,NA,TGCGCCAGCAGCTCAGACAGGAAGGGCGAGCAGTACTTC,CASSSDRKGEQYF
TRBV28,many,TRBJ2-3,16,NA,TGTGCCAGCAGTCGATCTGGCCTGGGGGGAGCAGATACGCAGTATTTT,CASSRSGLGGADTQYF
TRBV5-1,many,TRBJ1-4,14,NA,TGCGCCAGCAGCTTGGGAAACGGAAATGAAAAACTGTTTTTT,CASSLGNGNEKLFF
TRBV12-3/TRBV12-4,many,TRBJ1-5,13,NA,TGTGCCAGCAGTTTGGACGGGAACCTACCCCAGCATTTT,CASSLDGNLPQHF
TRBV4-3,many,TRBJ2-7,14,TRBD1,TGCGCCAGCAGCCAAGGTGGAGGGACAGGAAATCTGTACTTC,CASSQGGGTGNLYF
TRBV20-1,few,TRBJ2-1,19,TRBD2,TGCAGTGCTAGAGACCCACTAGCGGGAGGGTTCTTTTCCTACAATGAGCAGTTCTTC,CSARDPLAGGFFSYNEQFF
TRBV29-1,NA,TRBJ2-1,16,TRBD1,TGCAGCGTTGAAACCTACACAGGGGAAACCTACAATGAGCAGTTCTTC,CSVETYTGETYNEQFF
TRBV10-2,many,TRBJ2-7,15,NA,TGCGCCAGCAGTGAAGCGGCAGGGGAAAGGAAAAAGCAGTACTTC,CASSEAAGERKKQYF
TRBV12-3/TRBV12-4,many,TRBJ1-2,12,NA,TGTGCCAGCAGTTTTAGAAGCTATGGCTACACCTTC,CASSFRSYGYTF
TRBV7-9,many,TRBJ2-1,13,NA,TGTGCCAGCAGCTTAATCTCCTACAATGAGCAGTTCTTC,CASSLISYNEQFF
TRBV6-5,many,TRBJ1-1,14,NA,TGTGCCAGCAGTTACGGACCGACGAACACTGAAGCTTTCTTT,CASSYGPTNTEAFF
TRBV5-1,many,TRBJ2-7,13,NA,TGCGCCAGCAGCTTGGAAGGGTTCTACGAGCAGTACTTC,CASSLEGFYEQYF
TRBV5-1,many,TRBJ2-2,15,TRBD1,TGCGCCAGCCGAACCCAGGGGGCGAACACCGGGGAGCTGTTTTTT,CASRTQGANTGELFF
TRBV7-9,many,TRBJ1-2,13,NA,TGTGCCAGCAGTCAACTGGTGCATGAGGGCTACACCTTC,CASSQLVHEGYTF
TRBV7-2,many,TRBJ1-1,14,TRBD1,TGTGCCAGCAGCTACAGGACAGGGACCACTGAAGCTTTCTTT,CASSYRTGTTEAFF
TRBV29-1,many,TRBJ2-3,15,TRBD2,TGCAGCGTTGAAGTGGGTCGGCGGGGGATAAGTACGCAGTATTTT,CSVEVGRRGISTQYF
TRBV20-1,NA,TRBJ2-2,14,TRBD1,TGCAGTGTAACGGACAGGGGAAGCACCGGGGAGCTGTTTTTT,CSVTDRGSTGELFF
TRBV5-1,NA,TRBJ2-4,13,NA,TGCGCCAGCAGCTTGGATGCAGAAAACATTCAGTACTTC,CASSLDAENIQYF
TRBV5-1,many,TRBJ1-2,16,NA,TGCGCCAGCAGCTTGGATGACAGCTACCTTTCGGGGGGCTACACCTTC,CASSLDDSYLSGGYTF
TRBV12-3/TRBV12-4,many,TRBJ2-7,14,TRBD2,TGTGCCAGCCTCGCGGGGGGGGAATCCTACGAGCAGTACTTC,CASLAGGESYEQYF
TRBV24-1,many,TRBJ2-3,14,TRBD2,TGTGCCACCAGTGGAGCGGGGGGGCGTGATACGCAGTATTTT,CATSGAGGRDTQYF
TRBV10-3,many,TRBJ2-1,14,NA,TGTGCCATCAGTAGGGAAGAATCGGTCGATGAGCAGTTCTTC,CAISREESVDEQFF
TRBV27,many,TRBJ1-2,14,TRBD1,TGTGCCAGCAGTGAAGGGGACAGTAACTATGGCTACACCTTC,CASSEGDSNYGYTF
TRBV6-1,NA,TRBJ2-7,11,NA,TGTGCCACCTTGAGACCCCTCGAGCAGTACTTC,CATLRPLEQYF
TRBV27,many,TRBJ1-6,15,NA,TGTGCCAGCAGTTCCAGCTGGGGTTATAATTCACCCCTCCACTTT,CASSSSWGYNSPLHF
TRBV20-1,many,TRBJ2-5,15,TRBD2,TGCAGTGCTAGACCAGGACTAGCGGGAGTAGAGACCCAGTACTTC,CSARPGLAGVETQYF
TRBV20-1,many,TRBJ1-6,14,NA,TGCAGTGCCCCCCGCGGAGGGGCTAATTCACCCCTCCACTTT,CSAPRGGANSPLHF
TRBV5-1,many,TRBJ2-7,16,TRBD1,TGCGCCAGCAGCTTGGCCCCGACAGGGCTCATTGGCGAGCAGTACTTC,CASSLAPTGLIGEQYF
TRBV30,few,TRBJ2-7,12,NA,TGTGCCTGTTCTGGGGGACCCTACGAGCAGTACTTC,CACSGGPYEQYF
TRBV20-1,many,TRBJ2-7,13,TRBD1,TGCAGTGCTGATGGGACAGCATCCTACGAGCAGTACTTC,CSADGTASYEQYF
TRBV5-1,many,TRBJ2-2,16,TRBD1,TGCGCCAGCAGCTTGGGATGGACAGGGAAAACCGGGGAGCTGTTTTTT,CASSLGWTGKTGELFF
TRBV10-3,many,TRBJ2-5,13,NA,TGTGCCATCAGTGAGGCTGGGGTAGAGACCCAGTACTTC,CAISEAGVETQYF
TRBV5-5,many,TRBJ2-7,16,NA,TGTGCCAGCAGCTTGGCCCCCACCGCGGGATCCTACGAGCAGTACTTC,CASSLAPTAGSYEQYF
TRBV25-1,many,TRBJ1-2,15,NA,TGTGCCAGCAGTGCCCAGAGGTTACAAGGAAGGGGCTACACCTTC,CASSAQRLQGRGYTF
TRBV7-9,NA,TRBJ2-1,16,NA,TGTGCCAGCAGCCGGGGTGGGCAGGGGATCTACAATGAGCAGTTCTTC,CASSRGGQGIYNEQFF
TRBV15,many,TRBJ2-1,13,NA,TGTGCCACCACCGGCGGAACCTACAATGAGCAGTTCTTC,CATTGGTYNEQFF
TRBV6-1,many,TRBJ1-4,14,NA,TGTGCCAGCAGTGTCGACAGGACCCCGGGGAAACTGTTTTTT,CASSVDRTPGKLFF
TRBV12-3/TRBV12-4,many,TRBJ1-4,14,NA,TGTGCCAGCAGTTTGTTGGAGGGTGGCGAAAAACTGTTTTTT,CASSLLEGGEKLFF
TRBV10-3,NA,TRBJ2-1,14,NA,TGTGCCATCAGTCTCGGACAGGGAGGGAATGAGCAGTTCTTC,CAISLGQGGNEQFF
TRBV12-3/TRBV12-4,few,TRBJ1-5,13,NA,TGTGCCAGCAGTTTGGATACCAATCAGCCCCAGCATTTT,CASSLDTNQPQHF
TRBV29-1,many,TRBJ1-3,13,NA,TGCAGCGTACTGCAGGCTGCTGGAAACACCATATATTTT,CSVLQAAGNTIYF